These 10 T cell receptor beta chains came from one sample sequenced in a study of beta chain bispecific antibodies for T cell cancers (dated by TCRdb to about 2021). These receptors' antigens are unknown. Here is what the overall study found, with its caveats: Relative to anti-CD19, anti-TRBV12 exposure cut the share of total TRBV signal from TRBV12-3 by approximately 99%, while TRBV12-4 dropped by roughly 38%, which was not significant. Every sequenced sample contained a mix of leukemia cell line cells and normal T cells, and most targeted TRBV signal came from the leukemia cells rather than from the normal T cells.

Receptors were amplified or captured by 5' RACE. The run used an Illumina MiSeq. Through fastp at Q25 and MiXCR, TCRdb rebuilt clones from the public reads, retaining in-frame beta chains. CDR3 protein sequences are deduplicated, and each keeps its most common genes and DNA. Recorded for this sample are around 19,000 distinct CDR3 sequences; just over 2% of them occurred a single time. The ten largest clonotypes hold about 5.5% of the sample. The treatment or condition tag for this specimen amounts to: alpha-V12: anti-TRBV12 scFv linked to anti-CD3 scFv. For approximately three days, T cells were expanded from blood mononuclear cells using either the anti-CD3 antibody OKT3 or CD3/CD28 Dynabeads. The starting material was healthy donor T cells cultured with leukemia cells, obtained from a culture containing a bispecific antibody targeting TCR Vbeta12. The receptors here all came from a human donor in good health. Some clones in this sample may be carry-over from other donors' samples.

The table lists this clonotype with many counts. The J gene is TRBJ2-2, the V gene TRBV10-1; D gene uncertain. Trimming took off 0 bases at V and 6 bases at J, with 2 bases between the two ends. The CDR3 runs to 12 residues. Germline values: CDR1 WNHNN, CDR2 SYGVQD (reference sequence). CDR3 residues: CASSESPGELFF. The CDR3 region has the DNA TGCGCCAGCAGTGAGTCCCCCGGGGAGCTGTTTTTT.

Judged by abundance, this clonotype is medium-sized (0.01 to 0.1%). The V gene is TRBV7-6, the J gene TRBJ2-1, with 11 positions matching TRBD2. This CDR3 spans 18 amino acids. The V gene's germline CDR1 is SGHVS and CDR2 FNYEAQ. The V and J ends lost 5 bases and 0 bases, in that order; junction bases with no gene match: 9. The CDR3: CASSLGLAGDPSYNEQFF. The CDR3 DNA sequence: TGTGCCAGCAGCCTCGGACTAGCGGGTGATCCCTCCTACAATGAGCAGTTCTTC. Combining the CDR3 with reference TRBV7-6 and TRBJ2-1 gives the whole variable domain GAGVSQSPRYKVTKRGQDVALRCDPISGHVSLYWYRQALGQGPEFLTYFNYEAQQDKSGLPNDRFSAERPEGSISTLTIQRTEQRDSAMYRCASSLGLAGDPSYNEQFFGPGTRLTVL.

This clonotype was seen repeatedly, ten times or more. This chain links TRBV4-1 with TRBJ2-7; no clear D gene. Trimming pared 2 bases from V and 3 bases from J, leaving 8 bases between. This CDR3 comprises 13 residues. Germline V gene sequence: CDR1 MGHRA, CDR2 YSYEKL. The CDR3 is CASSQIEGYEQYF. CDR3 DNA: TGCGCCAGCAGCCAAATTGAAGGCTACGAGCAGTACTTC.

In regard to this clonotype: A much bigger clone sits one base away, suggesting this may be a read error. The chain carries TRBV5-1 and TRBJ1-1, with unresolved D. Trimming cost V 1 base and J 1 base, with 8 bases left between them. The CDR3 covers 14 residues. The germline V gene encodes CDR1 SGHRS and CDR2 YFSETQ. CDR3 nucleotides: TGCGCCAGCAGCTTGCTGGAACAGAACACTGAAGCTTTCTTT. Translated, it gives CASSLLEQNTEAFF.

This clonotype showed up many times. V usage is TRBV5-1 and J usage is TRBJ1-1; 7 nucleotides agree with TRBD1. Trimming removed 0 bases from V and 5 bases from J; junction bases left unmatched: 10. This CDR3 is 16 amino acids long. Germline V gene sequence: CDR1 SGHRS, CDR2 YFSETQ. The CDR3 loop reads CASSLVGGRGHTEAFF. For the CDR3, the DNA is TGCGCCAGCAGCTTGGTCGGCGGGAGGGGGCATACTGAAGCTTTCTTT.

This clonotype appeared many times. The V and J genes are TRBV7-2 and TRBJ1-6; TRBD1 might be the D (5 bases). V lost 5 bases and J lost 5, with 13 bases in between. The CDR3 has 15 amino acids. The germline V gene encodes CDR1 SGHTA and CDR2 FQGNSA. CDR3 sequence reads: CASSPRRGNNSPLHF. The CDR3 DNA reads TGTGCCAGCAGCCCTAGACGGGGGAATAATTCACCCCTCCACTTT.

Only a few counts were recorded for this clonotype. The chain has TRBV5-4 and TRBJ2-3; the D gene is possibly TRBD2 (6 bases). V lost 3 bases and J 1 base, leaving 9 bases between the germline ends. CDR1 is SGHNT and CDR2 is YYREEE in the germline V gene (reference sequence). The CDR3 length is 14 residues. CDR3 DNA: TGTGCCAGCAGCTCCGGGACTGGCACAGATACGCAGTATTTT. Translation: CASSSGTGTDTQYF.

This clonotype occurred many times. The chain links TRBV15 to TRBJ1-6, with D uncertain. Germline values: CDR1 LNHNV, CDR2 YYDKDF (reference sequence). The germline V and J ends were trimmed by 4 bases and 7 bases, with 17 bases remaining between them. CDR3 length: 16 residues. This chain's CDR3 is CATSKTAGAPNSPLHF. CDR3 nucleotide sequence: TGTGCCACCAGCAAAACAGCAGGAGCCCCAAATTCACCCCTCCACTTT.

This clonotype has at least ten counts. The chain carries TRBV5-1 and TRBJ2-1; maybe TRBD1 (7 bases). V shed 4 bases and J shed 6 bases, with 23 bases lying between them. The CDR3 is 17 residues long. Germline CDR1 reads SGHRS; CDR2 reads YFSETQ. The CDR3 spells CASSPWRQGWDFNEQFF. CDR3 DNA sequence: TGCGCCAGCAGCCCATGGCGACAGGGTTGGGACTTCAATGAGCAGTTCTTC.

This clonotype showed up many times. The chain links TRBV4-2 to TRBJ1-6, with D hard to call. The germline CDR1 and CDR2 sequences are LGHNA and YNFKEQ. V was shortened by 0 bases and J by 6 bases, with 12 bases between the two germline ends. The CDR3 sequence is 16 residues long. DNA for the CDR3: TGTGCCAGCAGCCAAGAACGGCAGCAACTTAATTCACCCCTCCACTTT. Translated, it gives CASSQERQQLNSPLHF.